The sequence of this T cell receptor beta chain was determined in a study of T cells in Graves' hyperthyroidism and ophthalmopathy (dated by TCRdb to between 2018 and 2021). About the study as a whole: Peripheral blood was sampled at the time of initial diagnosis, prior to any treatment. To identify TCR V-J signatures that set the groups apart, the researchers used a discovery cohort of 100 patients, made up of about 44 with Graves' ophthalmopathy and some 58 with stable Graves' hyperthyroidism. Prospective prediction of ophthalmopathy was tested in an independent validation cohort of 18 to 20 hyperthyroidism patients and some 17 patients who later progressed to ophthalmopathy. For training and testing, the roughly 93 patients in the discovery cohort were randomly divided in a 7:3 ratio. In six Graves' hyperthyroidism patients, the study also compared T-cell repertoires from thyroid tissue with T-cell repertoires from blood. Once sampling was done, hyperthyroidism patients were given methimazole at a starting dose of 30 mg daily, whereas ophthalmopathy patients were given high-dose intravenous methylprednisolone. TCR Vbeta CDR3 sequencing of 130 to 150 peripheral blood samples (over 40 ophthalmopathy, about 80 hyperthyroidism and approximately 17 progressor patients) is reported in the paper. Overall study outcomes, separate from this receptor: A model built on a 13 V-J signature distinguished ophthalmopathy from stable hyperthyroidism, reaching about 89% sensitivity and about 81% specificity in cross-validation and 80%/75% in testing. Blood samples also contained most of the expanded thyroid clonotypes (frequency above 0.001), which suggests that blood repertoires may reflect thyroid immune responses. No statistical method was used to set the sample size in advance, and investigators knew the group allocation. In validation, the model predicted progression to ophthalmopathy with approximately 69% sensitivity and approximately 74% specificity, a median of 6.5 months before onset.

Stable Graves' hyperthyroidism was defined as the absence of progression to ophthalmopathy over 18 months of follow-up. The hyperthyroidism patients were between 18 and 65 years old and newly diagnosed, with a disease duration of less than 2 months. Patients with uncontrolled infections, other autoimmune diseases, pregnancy or lactation were excluded. Diagnoses relied on clinical symptoms, serum thyroxine and TRAb, thyroid ultrasound and orbital computed tomography. PBMCs were separated from around 9.1 ml of fresh peripheral blood using Ficoll-Paque density gradient centrifugation. Trizol reagent was used to extract total RNA, and RNA quality was then checked on an Agilent 2100 Bioanalyzer. This clonotype was detected many times. Its antigen is currently not known. No per-base quality is available; no much larger clone lies one base away. The TCR beta CDR3 regions were amplified from RNA transcripts. A first-round RT-PCR of the TCR CDR3 used the HTBI primer set with the Qiagen OneStep RT-PCR kit. A second multiplex PCR round built the libraries, followed by size selection and purification. The libraries were sequenced on an Illumina HiSeq2000 using paired-end 100 bp reads. The study's own analysis went as follows. SOAPnuke was used to process the raw data, with reads discarded if the reads contained adapters or uncalled bases, had a mean Phred below 15, or lacked an exact constant-primer or identifier match. High-quality paired reads were merged with COPE v1.2.5, and unique nucleotide sequences were defined as clonotypes. MiTCR v1.1 was used to align clonotypes to the IMGT TRBV, TRBD and TRBJ reference segments. The analysis was restricted to V-J combinations with a frequency above 0.0001, which together covered about 99% of the repertoires. A TCS score was defined as the ratio of F50 (clonal expansion) to E x V (chaos), with BLOSUM62-based TCRdist applied between CDR3 peptides within each V-J. Welch's t-statistics and random forest reduced 500 to 550 V-J features to 13, which were used in a naive Bayes classifier (R e1071). Using fastp at Q25 and MiXCR, TCRdb reprocessed the public reads and kept productive beta chains. Here each entry gathers all rows of one CDR3 protein and keeps the most common genes and DNA. Clone size and V and J calls follow TCRdb, not the original study. This sample holds roughly 99,000 distinct CDR3 sequences; 15% to 20% were observed only once. Clones ranked in the top ten supply around 44% of the sample.

The sample was blood. The source of this sequence is a woman aged 45-65 years with Graves' hyperthyroidism.

CDR3 reads: CASSDRDRELAFF. The sequence in DNA is TGTGCCAGCAGTGACCGGGACAGGGAGTTGGCTTTCTTT. Recombination linked TRBV28 to TRBJ1-1, with 9 central nucleotides matching TRBD1. V is cut back by 5 bases and J by 11 bases, with 9 bases in the junction unmatched. Including the terminal cysteine and phenylalanine, the CDR3 comprises 13 residues. Kept here is only the CDR3 DNA, which spans 39 bases and is read in frame from base 1. CDR1 and CDR2, per the germline V gene, are MDHEN and SYDVKM.